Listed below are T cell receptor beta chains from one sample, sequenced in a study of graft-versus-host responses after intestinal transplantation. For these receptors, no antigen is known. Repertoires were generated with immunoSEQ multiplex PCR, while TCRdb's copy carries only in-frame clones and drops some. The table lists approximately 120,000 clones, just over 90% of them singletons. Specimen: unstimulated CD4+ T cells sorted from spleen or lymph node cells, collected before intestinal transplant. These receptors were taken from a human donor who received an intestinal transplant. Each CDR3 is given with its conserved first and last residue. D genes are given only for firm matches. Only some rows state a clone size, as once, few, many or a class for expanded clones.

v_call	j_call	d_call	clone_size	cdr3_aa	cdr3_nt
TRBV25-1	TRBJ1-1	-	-	CASRGGRGTEAFF	TGTGCCAGCCGAGGGGGACGAGGCACTGAAGCTTTCTTT
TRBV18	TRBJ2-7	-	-	CASSPLARARTYEQYF	TGTGCCAGCTCACCACTCGCGAGGGCCCGAACCTACGAGCAGTACTTC
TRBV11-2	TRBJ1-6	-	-	CASSLGRINSPLHF	TGTGCCAGCAGCTTGGGGAGAATTAATTCACCCCTCCACTTT
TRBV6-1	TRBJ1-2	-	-	CASLPRAGGHYGYTF	TGTGCCAGCCTTCCACGGGCGGGGGGTCACTATGGCTACACCTTC
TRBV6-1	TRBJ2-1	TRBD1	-	CATQGQIRNRFF	TGTGCCACCCAGGGACAGATTCGCAATCGGTTCTTC
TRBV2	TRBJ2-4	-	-	CASTRDTFGNIQYF	TGTGCCAGCACGCGGGACACCTTCGGAAACATTCAGTACTTC
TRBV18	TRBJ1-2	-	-	CASSLTGTLDGYTF	TGTGCCAGCTCACTTACCGGGACCTTGGATGGCTACACCTTC
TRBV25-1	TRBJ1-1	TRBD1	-	CASSDSGQLNTEAFF	TGTGCCAGCAGTGACTCGGGACAGCTTAACACTGAAGCTTTCTTT
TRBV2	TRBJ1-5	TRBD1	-	CASSRQGTNQPQHF	TGTGCCAGCAGTAGACAGGGAACCAATCAGCCCCAGCATTTT
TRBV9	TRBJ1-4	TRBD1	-	CASSVGQGPATNEKLFF	TGTGCCAGCAGCGTCGGACAGGGCCCCGCAACTAATGAAAAACTGTTTTTT
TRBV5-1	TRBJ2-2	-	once	CASMGADTGELFF	TGCGCCAGCATGGGCGCGGACACCGGGGAGCTGTTTTTT
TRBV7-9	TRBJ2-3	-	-	CASSLIHTDTQYF	TGTGCCAGCAGCTTAATCCACACAGATACGCAGTATTTT
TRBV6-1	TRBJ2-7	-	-	CASSALGDLSSYEQYF	TGTGCCAGCAGTGCCTTGGGAGATCTTAGCTCCTACGAGCAGTACTTC
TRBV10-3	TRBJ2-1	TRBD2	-	CATVKLAGGINEQFF	TGTGCCACCGTCAAACTAGCGGGGGGGATAAATGAGCAGTTCTTC
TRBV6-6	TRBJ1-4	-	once	CASSLSSEREKLFF	TGTGCCAGCAGTCTCAGTTCAGAAAGAGAAAAACTGTTTTTT
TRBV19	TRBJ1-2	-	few	CASSIESTGYGYTF	TGTGCCAGTAGTATAGAGTCGACAGGTTATGGCTACACCTTC
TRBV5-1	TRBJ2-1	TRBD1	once	CASNRQGVNEQFF	TGCGCCAGCAATAGACAGGGGGTGAATGAGCAGTTCTTC
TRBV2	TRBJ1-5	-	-	CASSLGRHGNQPQHF	TGTGCCAGCAGTCTAGGTCGGCACGGCAATCAGCCCCAGCATTTT
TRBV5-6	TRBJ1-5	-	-	CASSLGLEPQHF	TGTGCCAGCAGCTTGGGGCTGGAGCCCCAGCATTTT
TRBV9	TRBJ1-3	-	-	CASSVEETGNTIYF	TGTGCCAGCAGCGTTGAAGAAACTGGAAACACCATATATTTT
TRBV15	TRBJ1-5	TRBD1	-	CATSRDRGWANQPQHF	TGTGCCACCAGCCGGGACAGGGGTTGGGCAAATCAGCCCCAGCATTTT
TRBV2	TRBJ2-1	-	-	CASSEEGSSYNEQFF	TGTGCCAGCAGTGAGGAGGGAAGCTCCTACAATGAGCAGTTCTTC
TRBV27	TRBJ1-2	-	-	CASSLSVGGLYGYTF	TGTGCCAGCAGTTTATCGGTGGGGGGCCTCTATGGCTACACCTTC
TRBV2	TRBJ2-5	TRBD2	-	CASSIAGPISGQETQYF	TGTGCCAGCAGCATAGCGGGGCCTATTTCGGGACAAGAGACCCAGTACTTC
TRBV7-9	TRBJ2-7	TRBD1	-	CASSWSRDRGVISYEQYF	TGTGCCAGCAGCTGGTCCCGGGACAGGGGGGTCATATCCTACGAGCAGTACTTC
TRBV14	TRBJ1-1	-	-	CASSQRGPVLHTEAFF	TGTGCCAGCAGCCAAAGGGGCCCGGTCCTCCACACTGAAGCTTTCTTT
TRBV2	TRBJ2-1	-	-	CASTPLELLNNEQFF	TGTGCCAGCACTCCCCTTGAGCTACTGAACAATGAGCAGTTCTTC
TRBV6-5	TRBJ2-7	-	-	CASSYRQDYEQYF	TGTGCCAGCAGTTACCGACAGGACTACGAGCAGTACTTC
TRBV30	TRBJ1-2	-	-	CAWRQENYGYTF	TGTGCCTGGAGGCAGGAGAACTATGGCTACACCTTC
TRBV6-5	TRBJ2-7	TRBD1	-	CASALRDRGIYEQYF	TGTGCCAGCGCCTTAAGGGACAGGGGGATCTACGAGCAGTACTTC
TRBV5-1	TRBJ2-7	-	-	CASSLLGSDYEQYF	TGCGCCAGCAGCTTGTTAGGTTCCGATTACGAGCAGTACTTC
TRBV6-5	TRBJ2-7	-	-	CASHREPYTYEQYF	TGTGCCAGCCACAGGGAGCCATACACCTACGAGCAGTACTTC
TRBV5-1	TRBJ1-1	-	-	CASSLTGRRNTEAFF	TGCGCCAGCAGCTTAACGGGACGGAGGAACACTGAAGCTTTCTTT
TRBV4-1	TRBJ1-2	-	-	CASSQDGYGYTF	TGCGCCAGCAGCCAAGATGGTTATGGCTACACCTTC
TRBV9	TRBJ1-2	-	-	CASSAGGSGYGYTF	TGTGCCAGCAGCGCTGGGGGTTCGGGCTATGGCTACACCTTC
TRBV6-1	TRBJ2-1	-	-	CASSLVGNEQFF	TGTGCCAGCAGTTTAGTTGGGAATGAGCAGTTCTTC
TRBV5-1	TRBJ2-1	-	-	CASRGRRDYYEQFF	TGCGCCAGCAGAGGACGCCGGGATTATTATGAGCAGTTCTTC
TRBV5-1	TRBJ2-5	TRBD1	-	CASSWATGWETQYF	TGCGCCAGCAGCTGGGCGACAGGGTGGGAGACCCAGTACTTC
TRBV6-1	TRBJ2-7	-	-	CASSESRAPYEQYF	TGTGCCAGCAGTGAATCCAGGGCGCCTTACGAGCAGTACTTC
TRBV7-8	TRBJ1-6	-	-	CASTGSSYNSPPHF	TGTGCCAGCACCGGCAGTTCCTATAATTCACCCCCCCACTTT
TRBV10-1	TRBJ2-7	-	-	CASSSGTLAYEQYF	TGCGCCAGCAGCTCCGGGACCCTAGCCTACGAGCAGTACTTC
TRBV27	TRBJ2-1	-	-	CASSLQQGINEQFF	TGTGCCAGCAGTTTACAGCAGGGGATCAATGAGCAGTTCTTC
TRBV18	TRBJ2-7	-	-	CASSFTRYEQYF	TGTGCCAGCTCATTCACTAGGTACGAGCAGTACTTC
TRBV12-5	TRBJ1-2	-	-	CASGHRTVYGYTF	TGTGCTAGTGGCCATAGGACAGTCTATGGCTACACCTTC
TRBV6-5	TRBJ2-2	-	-	CASSYLTSGTTGELFF	TGTGCCAGCAGTTACCTCACCTCCGGGACGACCGGGGAGCTGTTTTTT
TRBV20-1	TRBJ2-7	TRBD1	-	CSATKQGEQYF	TGCAGTGCTACTAAACAGGGGGAGCAGTACTTC
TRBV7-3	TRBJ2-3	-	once	CASSPSRGATDTQYF	TGTGCCAGCAGCCCAAGCCGGGGGGCCACAGATACGCAGTATTTT
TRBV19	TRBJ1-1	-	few	CASSIRGASAFF	TGTGCCAGTAGTATCCGGGGGGCATCGGCTTTCTTT
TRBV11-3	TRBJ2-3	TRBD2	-	CASSRGLAGPGGTDTQYF	TGTGCCAGCAGCCGGGGACTAGCGGGGCCCGGCGGCACAGATACGCAGTATTTT
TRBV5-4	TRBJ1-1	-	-	CASSLAETEAFF	TGTGCCAGCAGCTTGGCAGAAACTGAAGCTTTCTTT
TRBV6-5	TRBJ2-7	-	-	CASSYAAGPYEQYF	TGTGCCAGCAGTTACGCGGCGGGGCCTTACGAGCAGTACTTC
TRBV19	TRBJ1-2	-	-	CASNGYGKAHYGYTF	TGTGCCAGTAATGGTTACGGGAAGGCTCACTATGGCTACACCTTC
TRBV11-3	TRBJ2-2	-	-	CASSLGVGELFF	TGTGCCAGCAGCTTAGGCGTCGGGGAGCTGTTTTTT
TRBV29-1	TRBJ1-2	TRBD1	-	CSVKQGNYGYTF	TGCAGCGTGAAACAGGGGAACTATGGCTACACCTTC
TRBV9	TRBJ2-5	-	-	CASSVGVLARQETQYF	TGTGCCAGCAGCGTAGGTGTTCTAGCGAGACAAGAGACCCAGTACTTC
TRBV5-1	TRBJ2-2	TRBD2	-	CASSLVGLAGAGELFF	TGCGCCAGCAGCTTGGTGGGACTAGCGGGGGCCGGGGAGCTGTTTTTT
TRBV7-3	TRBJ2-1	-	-	CASSPASGFAYNEQFF	TGTGCCAGCAGCCCAGCATCGGGGTTCGCCTACAATGAGCAGTTCTTC
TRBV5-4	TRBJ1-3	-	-	CASSLFGGVGNTIYF	TGTGCCAGCAGCTTGTTCGGCGGGGTAGGAAACACCATATATTTT
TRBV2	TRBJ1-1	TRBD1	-	CASSSPGQGGVNTEAFF	TGTGCCAGCAGTTCACCGGGACAGGGAGGGGTGAACACTGAAGCTTTCTTT
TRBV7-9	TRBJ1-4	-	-	CASSSARVANEKLFF	TGTGCCAGCAGCTCCGCGAGGGTAGCTAATGAAAAACTGTTTTTT